The present T cell receptor beta chain was sequenced within a study of shared clonotypes between healthy human individuals. Study outcomes and limitations: The generation probabilities recorded for non-shared clonotypes fell below those of clonotypes shared by all four donors.

Authors' data handling: ImmunoSEQ gave junction-only sequences without quality scores, so filtering differed. Profiled with immunoSEQ multiplex PCR; TCRdb holds only in-frame clones, not every one. Clonal size and the V and J genes are those of that table, whereas D and trimming came from the DNA. The sample lists fewer than 850,000 clones; 90% were seen once. CD45RO+ cells were combined with CCR7-negative CD45RA+ TemRA cells to form CD8 memory. In the case of this clone: Its antigen remains unknown.

This TCR was sampled from a man aged 18 to 29 in good health. Some clones in this sample may be carry-over from other donors' samples. Sequenced material: memory CD8+ T cells from PBMCs. Subset in this sample: CD45RO+ cells pooled with CCR7-negative TemRA cells.

Here the CDR3 reads CASSLLPAHSSSYNEQFF. The DNA for the CDR3 is TGTGCCAGCAGTTTATTACCTGCCCACTCCAGCTCCTACAATGAGCAGTTCTTC. The J gene is TRBJ2-1, the V gene TRBV28; the D is unclear. This CDR3 is built from 18 residues. Trimming left V 1 base short and J 0 bases short, with 16 bases between. Germline values: CDR1 MDHEN, CDR2 SYDVKM.